The clone carrying this T cell receptor (beta chain) showed up just once. Measured with immunoSEQ multiplex PCR; TCRdb has only the in-frame clones, and not every one. The data show about 14,000 clones, 80% to 90% seen once. The CDR3 runs 15 residues. V lost 3 bases and J 6 bases, leaving 18 bases between the germline ends. Germline lookup yields CDR1 LGHDT and CDR2 YNNKEL (reference sequence). The sample comes from a study of blood T cell repertoires in COVID-19. The sample was peripheral blood. The J gene is TRBJ2-7, the V gene TRBV3-1 (or the pseudogene TRBV3-2); D might be TRBD1 (7 bases). This clonotype originated in a woman aged 50 to 60 with active or convalescent COVID-19. The CDR3 DNA follows: TGTGCCAGCAGCCACCGGAGGGCAGGGGGTGCCGAGCAGTACTTC. Protein sequence: CASSHRRAGGAEQYF.